The rows below give T cell receptor beta chains drawn from one sample of a study of shared clonotypes between healthy human individuals. TCRdb keeps only in-frame clones here, not all; method: immunoSEQ multiplex PCR. The repertoire holds about 2.4 million clones, more than 85% seen once, with around 0.37% in the top ten. Sequencing was performed on naive CD4+ T cells from PBMCs. The source of these receptors is a young man in good health. Some clones in this sample may be carry-over from other donors' samples. The CDR3 runs from the conserved cysteine through the conserved F or W. The D gene is left open where the match is weak. The listing skips clone size in some rows; elsewhere it reads once, few, many or a size class.

TRBJ1-2 . TRBD1 TRBV28 CASSFGTVRESYTF TGTGCCAGCAGCTTCGGGACAGTACGTGAGAGCTACACCTTC
TRBJ2-7 . TRBD1 TRBV14 CASSRSTGPPPYEQYF TGTGCCAGCAGCCGCTCGACAGGGCCCCCTCCTTACGAGCAGTACTTC
TRBJ1-5 . TRBD1 TRBV7-9 CASSPRGTGDQPQHF TGTGCCAGCAGCCCGAGGGGGACAGGGGATCAGCCCCAGCATTTT
TRBJ1-5 . . TRBV4-1 CASSQVVPLPQHF TGCGCCAGCAGCCAAGTGGTACCTTTGCCCCAGCATTTT
TRBJ2-3 once . TRBV5-1 CASSPRPGTDTQYF TGCGCCAGCAGCCCGCGGCCGGGCACAGATACGCAGTATTTT
TRBJ2-1 once TRBD2 TRBV6-5 CASRLAGGSEQFF TGTGCCAGCCGACTAGCGGGAGGCAGTGAGCAGTTCTTC
TRBJ2-1 . TRBD2 TRBV4-1 CASSQTLAGSSYNEQFF TGCGCCAGCAGCCAAACTCTAGCGGGTAGCTCCTACAATGAGCAGTTCTTC
TRBJ2-7 . . TRBV9 CASSVVGGGEQYF TGTGCCAGCAGCGTAGTTGGGGGCGGCGAGCAGTACTTC
TRBJ1-4 . . TRBV6-5 CASSYSLRSGGEKLFF TGTGCCAGCAGTTACTCGCTTCGGTCCGGAGGTGAAAAACTGTTTTTT
TRBJ1-1 . . TRBV6-1 CASSEGVGHAFF TGTGCCAGCAGTGAGGGTGTGGGACACGCTTTCTTT
TRBJ1-2 . . TRBV5-8 CASSLSGYGYTF TGTGCCAGCAGCTTATCAGGCTATGGCTACACCTTC
TRBJ1-5 . . TRBV6-5 CASTPAGNQPQHF TGTGCCAGCACCCCGGCCGGCAATCAGCCCCAGCATTTT
TRBJ2-7 . TRBD1 TRBV5-1 CATRDRTTSYEQYF TGCGCCACCAGGGACAGGACGACATCCTACGAGCAGTACTTC
TRBJ2-1 . TRBD2 TRBV7-6 CASSLVDRVAGGYNEQFF TGTGCCAGCAGCTTAGTGGACAGGGTAGCGGGAGGGTACAATGAGCAGTTCTTC
TRBJ2-1 . TRBD1 TRBV19 CASSITGQLNEQFF TGTGCCAGTAGTATCACGGGACAGCTCAATGAGCAGTTCTTC
TRBJ2-1 . . TRBV9 CASSVGLDWYNEQFF TGTGCCAGCAGCGTAGGGTTAGACTGGTACAATGAGCAGTTCTTC
TRBJ1-3 . . TRBV6-5 CASSYSMDTRIYF TGTGCCAGCAGTTACTCGATGGACACCCGGATATATTTT